Described below is a single TCR beta chain sequence and its context. Its matching antigen is unknown. Clones were sequenced by immunoSEQ multiplex PCR, and TCRdb holds only the in-frame ones, with some missing. The sample yields approximately 230,000 clones, more than 85% seen once. The CDR3 has 14 amino acids. Germline CDR1 reads SGHNT; CDR2 reads YYREEE (reference sequence). Trimming cost V 4 bases and J 5 bases; bases outside gene matches: 8. The data originate from a study of cytomegalovirus exposure and HLA in healthy donors. On the study more broadly: Per a later analysis, the approximately 690 first-cohort and 120 validation repertoires shared one platform.

Notes on the study in general: Some TCR beta chains (164 of them) were listed as cytomegalovirus-associated.

Sequenced material: PBMCs. The chain recombines TRBV5-4 with TRBJ1-1, with 7 bases lining up with TRBD1. The sequence was collected from a man aged 18 to 29 in good health and CMV-seropositive. The CDR3 coding sequence is TGTGCCAGCAGCATACAGGGGCGGGGAACTGAAGCTTTCTTT. Translated, it gives CASSIQGRGTEAFF.